Sequencing of this T cell receptor beta chain was carried out in a study of CXCR3-negative and CXCR3-positive naive CD8 T cells (dated by TCRdb to between 2017 and 2020). General notes on the study: In total, some 150 million TRB reads were obtained, corresponding to roughly 1.5 +/- 0.3 million reads per library. The diversity and physicochemical repertoire analyses included more than nine donors pooled from two independent experiments. The TRBV-TRBJ cluster analysis covered naive subsets from a handful of donors and memory cells from 3 donors.

The paper as a whole reports these results and caveats: Similar TRBV-TRBJ usage was shown by naive CXCR3-negative and CXCR3-positive cells from the same donor, whereas distinct patterns were shown by memory cells. Comparably high repertoire diversity was found in both naive subsets, whereas much lower repertoire diversity was found in memory CD8+ T cells. Because surface CD5, which has been linked to self-reactivity in mice, was comparable between naive subsets, TCR interaction strength was also inferred from TRB CDR3 physicochemical properties. TRB CDR3s from CXCR3-positive naive cells showed higher hydrophobicity (lower Kidera factor 4), lower energy, and higher strength and volume indices than CXCR3-negative naive cells. Freshly isolated PBMCs were used for most assays because CXCR3 expression went down partially after cryopreservation.

For every CD8+ T cell subset, about 300,000 cells were flow-sorted straight into RLT lysis buffer, and each subset was sorted in triplicate. To exclude memory contaminants, naive CD8+ T cells were stringently defined as CD45RO-CCR7+CD27+CD95-. Peripheral blood mononuclear cells were isolated from buffy coats using standard density gradient centrifugation. A FACSAria III was used to flow-sort naive CXCR3-negative and CXCR3-positive CD8+ T cells. Total RNA was extracted from sorted cells using an RNeasy Mini Kit. To note about this clonotype: This clone's antigen is unknown.

The CDR3 spans 14 residues, from the cysteine through the phenylalanine. No coding sequence is recorded. The germline V gene (reference sequence) gives CDR1 as SEHNR and CDR2 as FQNEAQ. The sample was run on a NextSeq 550. The Human TCR Profiling Kit (MiLaboratory) was used to prepare UMI-labeled 5' RACE TRB cDNA libraries. cDNA synthesis used the entire amount of extracted RNA, and PCR amplification then used the entire amount of cDNA produced. Libraries were prepared in parallel with an identical number of PCR cycles. As for how the authors treated the data: With a minimum of two reads required per UMI, MIGEC and MiXCR pulled out about 57,000 +/- 9,900 unique UMI-labeled TRB cDNA molecules from each library. Each library averaged 40,000 +/- 10,000 functional in-frame TRB CDR3 nucleotide clonotypes without stop codons. After each sample was downsampled to 5000 UMI-labeled TRB molecules, VDJtools was used to calculate diversity metrics such as normalized Shannon-Wiener and Chao1. VDJtools was used to calculate clonotype-size-weighted physicochemical properties of the central five CDR3 residues, namely interaction energy, strength, volume and Kidera factor 4. Based on TCRdb reprocessing of the reads, there is one entry per CDR3 protein sequence, and DNA is missing. TCRdb, not the original authors, processed these V and J calls. This sample's clone table shows about 40,000 distinct CDR3 sequences. Around 1.9% of the sample is held by the ten biggest clonotypes.

This TCR derives from a human donor in good health. Some clones in this sample may be carry-over from other donors' samples. This chain joins TRBV7-9 to TRBJ2-5. Material: naive CXCR3- CD8+ T cells from blood. This sample's cell subset or site label indicates: CD45RO-CCR7+CD27+CD95- naive CD8+ T cells lacking CXCR3 (TNR3-). CDR3 region: CASSPILPLETQYF.